This T cell receptor beta chain was captured by sequencing in a study of blood T cell repertoires in COVID-19. Turning to the study itself: Sources were T cells, B-cell-depleted T cells, or PBMCs; the material itself was cDNA or gDNA.

Only in-frame clones appear in the TCRdb table, and some are missing; sequencing was by immunoSEQ multiplex PCR. The sample comprises over 100,000 clones, approximately 82% of which are singletons, and around a sixth rests with the top ten. The sequenced material came from peripheral blood. The receptor was isolated from a woman aged 55 to 70 with acute or convalescent COVID-19.

As DNA, the CDR3 is TGTGCCAGCAGAGGAGGAAGCGAGGGAGATGGCTACACCTTC. This sequence encodes CASRGGSEGDGYTF. V is TRBV28 and J is TRBJ1-2, with D unclear. Looked up from germline, CDR1 is MDHEN and CDR2 is SYDVKM. This CDR3 has 14 amino acids. Trimming shortened V by 6 bases and J by 6 bases, and 17 bases separated the two germline ends.